These T cell receptor beta chains were read from a single sample in a study of T cell responses to AZD1222 COVID-19 vaccine. Measured with immunoSEQ multiplex PCR; TCRdb has only the in-frame clones, and not every one. The sample has 110,000 or so clones, 75% to 95% seen once. The sequenced sample was peripheral blood, obtained on day 0 of AZD1222 vaccination. These receptors originate from an adult in good health. CDR3s include the opening cysteine and the closing phenylalanine or tryptophan. D genes are given only for firm matches. Clone size is not always given. Where it is, it says once, few, many or a class for expanded clones.

D gene	V gene	clone size	J gene	CDR3 DNA	CDR3 protein
NA	TRBV20-1	NA	TRBJ2-1	TGCAGTGCTTCACAGTTTAATGAGCAGTTCTTC	CSASQFNEQFF
NA	TRBV30	few	TRBJ1-5	TGTGCCTGGAGTGAAACGGGTCAGCCCCAGCATTTT	CAWSETGQPQHF
TRBD1	TRBV2	NA	TRBJ1-6	TGTGCCAGCAGTCTGACTCGGGACAGGGTGTCACCCCTCCACTTT	CASSLTRDRVSPLHF
NA	TRBV6-1	NA	TRBJ2-5	TGTGCCAGCAGTGAACGGGCAAAAGAGACCCAGTACTTC	CASSERAKETQYF
TRBD1	TRBV19	NA	TRBJ1-5	TGTGCCAGTAGTCGGGACAGGGATCAGCCCCAGCATTTT	CASSRDRDQPQHF
NA	TRBV5-1	NA	TRBJ2-2	TGCGCCAGCAGCCCCTGGAGGGGGTCGGATACCGGGGAGCTGTTTTTT	CASSPWRGSDTGELFF
NA	TRBV3-1/TRBV3-2	NA	TRBJ1-1	TGTGCCAGCAGCCCAGTGAGCGCTTTCTTT	CASSPVSAFF
NA	TRBV7-9	NA	TRBJ2-7	TGTGCCAGCAGCTCTCCGCCGGCAGGGGTGAGCTCCTACGAGCAGTACTTC	CASSSPPAGVSSYEQYF
TRBD2	TRBV5-1	once	TRBJ2-5	TGCGCCAGCAGCTTGGAATGGACGGCTGCGGGAGGGACCCAGTACTTC	CASSLEWTAAGGTQYF
NA	TRBV7-3	NA	TRBJ1-2	TGTGCCAGCAGCTCCACTCGGACCCCATATAGGGCGAACTATGGCTACACCTTC	CASSSTRTPYRANYGYTF
NA	TRBV6-1	NA	TRBJ2-6	TGTGCCAGCAGTGAAGTCGGAATCTCTGGGGCCAACGTCCTGACTTTC	CASSEVGISGANVLTF
NA	TRBV14	NA	TRBJ1-2	TGTGCCAGCACCCGGACACCGCTCGATGGCTACACCTTC	CASTRTPLDGYTF
TRBD1	TRBV7-9	NA	TRBJ1-1	TGTGCCAGCAGACCTATGACAGGGGCGAACACTGAAGCTTTCTTT	CASRPMTGANTEAFF
TRBD1	TRBV3-1/TRBV3-2	few	TRBJ2-2	TGTGCCAGCAGCCCTAGGACAGGACAGGGGACCGGGGAGCTGTTTTTT	CASSPRTGQGTGELFF
NA	TRBV14	NA	TRBJ2-1	TGTGCCAGCAGCCAAGTGGGAGAGGAGCAGTTCTTC	CASSQVGEEQFF
NA	TRBV6-5	NA	TRBJ1-1	TGTGCCAGCAAACCTGGGGGGCGGCGGACTGAAGCTTTCTTT	CASKPGGRRTEAFF
NA	TRBV7-9	many	TRBJ1-3	TGTGCCAGCAGCTTAGGCGCTGGAAACACCATATATTTT	CASSLGAGNTIYF
NA	TRBV12-3/TRBV12-4	once	TRBJ2-5	TGTGCCAGCAGTTTCGGGGGTGAGAAGACCCAGTACTTC	CASSFGGEKTQYF
NA	TRBV5-1	once	TRBJ1-3	TGCGCCAGCAGTCCCAGATTCGGAAACACCATATATTTT	CASSPRFGNTIYF
NA	TRBV6-5	NA	TRBJ2-7	TGTGCCAGCAGGTACTTTGGGACCTCCCCCTCCTACGAGCAGTACTTC	CASRYFGTSPSYEQYF
NA	TRBV30	NA	TRBJ2-7	TGTGCCTGGAGTATTGGTCTTAGCTACGAGCAGTACTTC	CAWSIGLSYEQYF
NA	TRBV6-1	NA	TRBJ2-7	TGTGCCAGCAGTGAAGCGGGAGGAGGGGTGGAGCAGTACTTC	CASSEAGGGVEQYF
NA	TRBV30	NA	TRBJ1-1	TGTGCCTGGAGTGTACTGGGAGTGAACACTGAAGCTTTCTTT	CAWSVLGVNTEAFF
TRBD2	TRBV6-5	NA	TRBJ2-7	TGTGCCAGCAGCCGGGAGGCCTACGAGCAGTACTTC	CASSREAYEQYF
NA	TRBV28	NA	TRBJ1-5	TGTGCCAGCAGGTCCAGGGGACTTCTTTCAAGCAATCAGCCCCAGCATTTT	CASRSRGLLSSNQPQHF
NA	TRBV12-5	NA	TRBJ1-3	TGTGCTAGTGAGCCCGAACAGGGACGCTCTGGAAACACCATATATTTT	CASEPEQGRSGNTIYF
NA	TRBV28	NA	TRBJ1-1	TGTGCCAGCAGTCTCAGTTTAGAACCCGGGACTGAAGCTTTCTTT	CASSLSLEPGTEAFF
NA	TRBV4-1	NA	TRBJ2-6	TGCGCCAGCAGCCAAGATGGGACGGGGGCTGGGGCCAACGTCCTGACTTTC	CASSQDGTGAGANVLTF
NA	TRBV19	NA	TRBJ1-6	TGTGCCAGTAGCGGATCGGGATTTAATTCACCCCTCCACTTT	CASSGSGFNSPLHF
NA	TRBV30	once	TRBJ2-7	TGTGCCTGGAGAGACGGATACGAGCAGTACTTC	CAWRDGYEQYF
NA	TRBV5-1	NA	TRBJ2-5	TGCGCCAGCAGCTTAGAAGTCCAGACCCAGTACTTC	CASSLEVQTQYF
NA	TRBV4-1	NA	TRBJ1-4	TGCGCCAGCAGCCAAGACAGAGGGAATGAAAAACTGTTTTTT	CASSQDRGNEKLFF
NA	TRBV19	NA	TRBJ1-5	TGTGCCAGTAGTATATTGGCAGGGATCCGGCATCAGCCCCAGCATTTT	CASSILAGIRHQPQHF
NA	TRBV6-2/TRBV6-3	NA	TRBJ1-1	TGCGCCAGCAGTTATACGGAGGGCACTGAAGCTTTCTTT	CASSYTEGTEAFF
NA	TRBV28	NA	TRBJ2-3	TGTGCCAGCAGTCTCACAGGATTTACGCAGTATTTT	CASSLTGFTQYF
TRBD1	TRBV12-5	NA	TRBJ1-1	TGTGCTAGTGGTCGGGACAGTAATACTGAAGCTTTCTTT	CASGRDSNTEAFF
TRBD1	TRBV29-1	few	TRBJ2-2	TGCAGCGTTGGCGGCAGGGGGATCACCGGGGAGCTGTTTTTT	CSVGGRGITGELFF
NA	TRBV29-1	NA	TRBJ2-7	TGCAGCGTTGGAGATTACGAGCAGTACTTC	CSVGDYEQYF
NA	TRBV12-3/TRBV12-4	few	TRBJ1-2	TGTGCCAGCAGCGGGGGAGGCTATGGCTACACCTTC	CASSGGGYGYTF
TRBD2	TRBV3-1/TRBV3-2	once	TRBJ2-1	TGTGCCAGCAGCCAAAGGCGGACTGGGACTATAAACAATGAGCAGTTCTTC	CASSQRRTGTINNEQFF
NA	TRBV18	once	TRBJ1-2	TGTGCCAGCTCAGTACAGAGTCCTTCCTTCGGCTATGGCTACACCTTC	CASSVQSPSFGYGYTF
TRBD2	TRBV5-1	once	TRBJ2-7	TGCGCCAGCAGCTTGGGCTTAGCGGGAGGCTCCTACGAGCAGTACTTC	CASSLGLAGGSYEQYF
NA	TRBV6-5	NA	TRBJ1-2	TGTGCCAGCAAAACCGGGCCTGTCTATGGCTACACCTTC	CASKTGPVYGYTF
NA	TRBV27	medium-sized	TRBJ1-2	TGTGCCAGCAGTCCGGAAGGGAACTATGGCTACACCTTC	CASSPEGNYGYTF